Listed below are T cell receptor beta chains from one sample, sequenced in a study of memory B cells and T cells in multiple sclerosis. Using immunoSEQ multiplex PCR, the repertoire was profiled, and TCRdb retains in-frame clones only, with some absent. The repertoire has 12,000 to 15,000 clones, more than 65% of them found once; the top ten carry 2.3%. The source material was memory (CD45RO+) CD4+ T cells from blood. The receptors come from a human donor with multiple sclerosis. Each CDR3 is given with its conserved first and last residue. The D gene is left open where the match is weak. Clone size is stated in some rows and not others, as once, few, many or a class when expanded.

cdr3_aa cdr3_nt d_call clone_size j_call v_call
CASSRLQGSTEAFF TGCGCCAGCAGCCGACTACAGGGGTCGACTGAAGCTTTCTTT TRBD1 NA TRBJ1-1 TRBV5-1
CASSSELGETQYF TGCGCCAGCAGCTCGGAGCTGGGAGAGACCCAGTACTTC NA NA TRBJ2-5 TRBV5-1
CAIGASGRNAEQFF TGTGCCATCGGAGCTAGCGGACGCAACGCTGAGCAGTTCTTC TRBD2 NA TRBJ2-1 TRBV10-3
CSVGTSGSYEQYF TGCAGCGTCGGGACTAGCGGCTCCTACGAGCAGTACTTC TRBD2 NA TRBJ2-7 TRBV29-1
CASSDAGTTRQYEQFF TGTGCCAGCAGTGATGCGGGGACTACCCGTCAGTATGAGCAGTTCTTC TRBD2 NA TRBJ2-1 TRBV25-1
CASRLRGGVSPLHF TGTGCCAGCAGGCTTCGGGGAGGGGTCTCACCCCTCCACTTT NA NA TRBJ1-6 TRBV6-1
CASSPDRRLDSIEEQYF TGTGCCAGCAGCCCGGACAGAAGATTAGACTCCATTGAAGAGCAGTACTTC NA once TRBJ2-7 TRBV7-9
CASSFFTGVQTYEQYF TGTGCCAGCAGTTTTTTTACAGGGGTTCAGACCTACGAGCAGTACTTC TRBD1 NA TRBJ2-7 TRBV28
CASSHRRTGVNEQFF TGTGCCAGCAGCCACAGGAGGACAGGGGTCAATGAGCAGTTCTTC TRBD1 NA TRBJ2-1 TRBV4-2
CASSLMPGGATGELFF TGTGCCAGCAGCTTAATGCCGGGGGGGGCCACCGGGGAGCTGTTTTTT TRBD2 NA TRBJ2-2 TRBV7-2
CASSPGLRGNEQYF TGTGCCAGCTCACCAGGTTTACGGGGGAACGAGCAGTACTTC NA few TRBJ2-7 TRBV18
CASSLRLDAEGEKLFF TGTGCCAGCAGCTTAAGATTGGACGCGGAGGGGGAAAAACTGTTTTTT NA NA TRBJ1-4 TRBV7-9
CASSPSLYEQYF TGTGCCAGCAGCCCTTCGTTGTACGAGCAGTACTTC NA NA TRBJ2-7 TRBV11-1
CASHKAAAGLYGYTF TGTGCCAGCCATAAGGCGGCAGCCGGCTTGTATGGCTACACCTTC NA few TRBJ1-2 TRBV19
CASSDTAGGKLFF TGTGCCAGCAGTGATACGGCCGGGGGAAAACTGTTTTTT NA few TRBJ1-4 TRBV6-4
CASSSTYSNQPQHF TGTGCCAGCAGCTCCACTTATAGCAATCAGCCCCAGCATTTT NA NA TRBJ1-5 TRBV28
CASSVGQQDTQYF TGTGCCAGCAGCGTAGGACAGCAAGATACGCAGTATTTT NA NA TRBJ2-3 TRBV9
CASSENLDRGTYYGYTF TGTGCCAGCAGTGAAAACTTGGACAGGGGTACCTACTATGGCTACACCTTC TRBD1 NA TRBJ1-2 TRBV6-1
CASSGASHLGSKDKPQHF TGTGCCAGCAGTGGGGCCTCACACCTGGGCAGCAAGGATAAGCCCCAGCATTTT NA once TRBJ1-5 TRBV6-1
CASHGGGGGTDTQYF TGTGCCAGCCACGGGGGGGGAGGGGGCACAGATACGCAGTATTTT TRBD2 NA TRBJ2-3 TRBV6-5